This TCR beta chain emerged from a study of TIL therapy for anti-PD-1-resistant metastatic lung cancer. Sequencing used immunoSEQ v3. Sequencing was performed with immunoSEQ multiplex PCR; in TCRdb, only in-frame clones are kept and a portion is missing. The sample contains roughly 60,000 clones, around 70% of which appear only once. Broader study findings: This highly selected cohort may not generalize to typical lung cancer patients. After infusion, TIL clonotypes partly replaced peripheral T cells and declined over months.

Details on this clone: The antigen is undetermined.

The time point denotes: pre-treatment sample, taken before nivolumab and TIL therapy. V was cut by 7 bases and J by 1 base, with 11 bases left in between. The germline CDR1 and CDR2 sequences are LNHDA and SQIVND (reference sequence). CDR3 length: 15 residues. The chain has TRBV19 and TRBJ2-6; D uncertain. This specimen was blood, taken at baseline. This receptor was identified in a person between 25 and 79 years old with non-small cell lung cancer. The CDR3 nucleotides are TGTGCCAGTAACGCATTGGAGTCTGGGGCCAACGTCCTGACTTTC. Amino acid sequence: CASNALESGANVLTF. The full variable domain, its missing parts supplied by reference TRBV19 and TRBJ2-6, is DGGITQSPKYLFRKEGQNVTLSCEQNLNHDAMYWYRQDPGQGLRLIYYSQIVNDFQKGDIAEGYSVSREKKESFPLTVTSAQKNPTAFYLCASNALESGANVLTFGAGSRLTVL.